The source of this TCR beta chain is a study of post-analysis software for immune sequencing data. Unique molecular identifiers were carried by the TCR beta cDNA libraries. TCRdb re-analysed the PCR reads in MiXCR, keeping a single row per CDR3 protein. This sample yields around 500,000 distinct CDR3 sequences, of which approximately 31% are seen a single time; approximately 6% belongs to the top ten. What was sequenced was blood. The TCR was taken from a girl between 2 and 17 years old with multiple sclerosis.

In nucleotides, the CDR3 is TGCAGTGCTAGAGATGGACAGGGGAGCTCCTACGAGCAGTACTTC. It translates to CSARDGQGSSYEQYF. The chain is built from TRBV20-1 and TRBJ2-7; 9 bases match TRBD1. Per the germline V gene, CDR1 is DFQATT and CDR2 is SNEGSKA (reference sequence). The CDR3 is 15 residues long. Trimming removed 0 bases from V and 0 bases from J; junction bases left unmatched: 3.